Listed here are 13 T cell receptor beta chains from one sample, sequenced in a study of cytomegalovirus exposure and HLA in healthy donors. PCR amplification relied on 60 Vbeta primers (plus 13 Jbeta primers). TCRdb's copy holds only in-frame clones and misses some; the assay was immunoSEQ multiplex PCR. The ten top clones account for about 2.2%, within a sample of around 150,000 clones. Sequencing input: PBMCs. These receptor sequences come from a man aged 25 to 45 in good health and CMV-seronegative.

This chain connects TRBV19 to TRBJ2-1; 10 nucleotides align to TRBD2. CDR1 is LNHDA, CDR2 SQIVND, per germline (reference sequence). V shed 3 bases and J 4 bases; nucleotides not matched to a gene: 3. CDR3 length: 15 residues. CDR3 sequence (DNA): TGTGCCAGTAGTATCGCTAGCGGGGGTTACAATGAGCAGTTCTTC. This codes for CASSIASGGYNEQFF.

The V call is TRBV6-1, the J call TRBJ2-7; 10 bases match TRBD2. The CDR3 consists of 15 residues. Germline V lookup: CDR1 MNHNS, CDR2 SASEGT. J gave up 3 bases and V 7 bases, and 9 bases lay outside the gene matches. The chain's CDR3 is CASTRGLAEFYEQYF. The CDR3 DNA is TGTGCCAGCACTAGAGGACTAGCGGAGTTCTACGAGCAGTACTTC.

With respect to this clone: Within the sample, other DNA sequences also encode this same CDR3. The genes are TRBV5-1 and TRBJ2-2; TRBD1 might be the D (6 bases). Trimming shortened V by 0 bases and J by 4 bases, and 10 bases separated the two germline ends. The CDR3 is made up of 15 amino acids. Germline CDR1 reads SGHRS; CDR2 reads YFSETQ. The CDR3 protein is CASSLEQGSTGELFF. The CDR3 DNA sequence: TGCGCCAGCAGCTTGGAACAGGGAAGCACCGGGGAGCTGTTTTTT.

This chain connects TRBV11-2 to TRBJ2-7; D is uncertain. The CDR3 is made up of 11 amino acids. V lost 4 bases to trimming and J lost 2 bases, with 3 bases between them. Per germline, CDR1 SGHAT and CDR2 FQNNGV. Here the CDR3 DNA reads TGTGCCAGCAGCTCCGCCTACGAGCAGTACTTC. Its protein product is CASSSAYEQYF.

The V gene is TRBV5-1, the J gene TRBJ2-7; 7 bases are shared with TRBD2. The V gene end was trimmed by 1 base and the J gene end by 2 bases; junction bases not matched to a gene: 21. The CDR3 has 20 residues. CDR1 and CDR2 (germline): SGHRS, YFSETQ. As DNA, the CDR3 is TGCGCCAGCAGCTTGACTCTCGCGGGAGAGTGGATGATAGATGCCTACGAGCAGTACTTC. Its translation: CASSLTLAGEWMIDAYEQYF.

This rearrangement joins TRBV7-3 to TRBJ2-1, with no clear D. V lost 1 base to trimming and J lost 4 bases, with 14 bases between them. This CDR3 region has 16 residues. The germline V gene has CDR1 SGHTA and CDR2 FQGTGA. CDR3 in DNA: TGTGCCAGCAGCTTAATTTTCAATCAACGGTACAATGAGCAGTTCTTC. As protein: CASSLIFNQRYNEQFF.

The chain employs TRBV5-1 and TRBJ2-1; 9 bases map to TRBD2. The CDR3 totals 13 residues. Looked up from germline, CDR1 is SGHRS and CDR2 is YFSETQ. Germline trimming cut 5 bases from V and 5 bases from J; bases unmatched to any gene: 2. This CDR3 reads CASRLAGNNEQFF. The CDR3 nucleotides are TGCGCCAGCAGGCTAGCGGGAAACAATGAGCAGTTCTTC.

The rearrangement uses TRBV7-9 and TRBJ2-7; a weak D match, TRBD1 (5 bases). V lost 1 base to trimming and J lost 5 bases, with 9 bases between them. The germline V gene encodes CDR1 SEHNR and CDR2 FQNEAQ (reference sequence). The CDR3 runs to 13 residues. The CDR3 DNA reads as TGTGCCAGCAGCTTAGTAGGGGTCCACGAGCAGTACTTC. Translating it yields CASSLVGVHEQYF.

V is TRBV6-5 and J is TRBJ1-2; perhaps TRBD1 as D (5 bases). Trimming left V 6 bases short and J 4 bases short, with 12 bases between. CDR3 size: 13 residues. Germline CDR1 is MNHEY and CDR2 is SVGAGI. The CDR3 protein is CASRAGLFYGYTF. The CDR3 bases are TGTGCCAGCAGGGCGGGACTTTTCTATGGCTACACCTTC.

In nucleotides, the CDR3 is TGTGCCAGCAGCTCCTCAGGGCCGATGGTAGCCAAAAACATTCAGTACTTC. Protein sequence: CASSSSGPMVAKNIQYF. V and J are TRBV7-8 and TRBJ2-4; D perhaps matches TRBD1 (5 bases). This CDR3 comprises 17 residues. In germline, CDR1 is SGHVS, CDR2 FQNEAQ. The V gene lost 4 bases and the J gene lost 0 bases, with 16 bases spanning the gap.

The V call is TRBV25-1, the J call TRBJ1-2, with 7 bases fitting TRBD1. CDR3 length: 15 amino acids. Germline trimming cut 3 bases from V and 4 bases from J; bases unmatched to any gene: 8. CDR1 is MGHDK and CDR2 is SYGVNS in the germline V gene. The CDR3 loop is CASSEFGTVGYGYTF. The CDR3 DNA sequence: TGTGCCAGCAGTGAGTTCGGGACAGTTGGCTATGGCTACACCTTC.

CDR3 bases: TGTGCCAGCAGCTCAGCCGACAGGGCGGGAATTCAGTACTTC. Translation: CASSSADRAGIQYF. V usage is TRBV7-2 and J usage is TRBJ2-4, with TRBD1 as a possible D gene (7 bases). Looked up from germline, CDR1 is SGHTA and CDR2 is FQGNSA. The CDR3 extends over 14 amino acids. V lost 4 bases to trimming and J lost 10 bases, with 17 bases between them.

The chain employs TRBV7-2 and TRBJ2-7; 9 bases are a match to TRBD1. The CDR3 is 17 amino acids. V lost 1 base and J lost 4; bases outside the gene matches: 11. CDR1 is SGHTA, CDR2 FQGNSA, per germline. DNA for the CDR3: TGTGCCAGCAGCTTAGGGGCGGCCAGACAGGGGGAATACGAGCAGTACTTC. As protein: CASSLGAARQGEYEQYF.